This T cell receptor beta chain derives from a study of cytomegalovirus exposure and HLA in healthy donors. The CDR3 covers 14 residues. Per germline, CDR1 SGHVS and CDR2 FNYEAQ. V was shortened by 5 bases and J by 3 bases, with 10 bases between the two germline ends. The PCR employed 60 Vbeta primers together with 13 Jbeta primers. Clones were read by immunoSEQ multiplex PCR, and TCRdb kept only the in-frame ones, dropping some. The sample contains around 65,000 clones, almost 70% of which appear only once. Details on this clone: Its cognate antigen is unknown.

Findings and limits, study-wide: A later analysis associated 16,951 TCR beta sequences with HLA alleles at a 0.05 false discovery rate. Most of the TCR beta V segments (in an earlier analysis) were productive either about 87% or about 30% of the time.

The gene calls are TRBV7-6 and TRBJ2-2; tentatively, D is TRBD1 (6 bases). Sequenced material: PBMCs. The TCR originated in a man aged 35-49 years in good health and CMV-seropositive. The CDR3 region is CASSTGQDTGELFF. The CDR3 DNA reads as TGTGCCAGCAGCACGGGACAAGACACCGGGGAGCTGTTTTTT.